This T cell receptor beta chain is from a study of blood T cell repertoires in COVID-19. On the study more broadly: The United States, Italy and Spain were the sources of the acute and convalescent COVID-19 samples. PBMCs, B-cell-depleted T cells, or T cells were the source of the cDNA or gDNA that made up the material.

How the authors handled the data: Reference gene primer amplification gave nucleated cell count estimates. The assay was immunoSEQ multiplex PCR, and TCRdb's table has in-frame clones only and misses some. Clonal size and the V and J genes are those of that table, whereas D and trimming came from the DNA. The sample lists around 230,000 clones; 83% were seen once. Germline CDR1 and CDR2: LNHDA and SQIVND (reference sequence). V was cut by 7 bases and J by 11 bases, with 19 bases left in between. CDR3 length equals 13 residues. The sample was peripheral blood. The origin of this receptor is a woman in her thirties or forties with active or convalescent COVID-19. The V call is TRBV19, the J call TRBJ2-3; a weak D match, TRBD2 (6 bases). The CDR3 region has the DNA TGTGCCAGTACCGTCTCCCGGGCGGGGAGGCAGTATTTT. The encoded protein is CASTVSRAGRQYF.